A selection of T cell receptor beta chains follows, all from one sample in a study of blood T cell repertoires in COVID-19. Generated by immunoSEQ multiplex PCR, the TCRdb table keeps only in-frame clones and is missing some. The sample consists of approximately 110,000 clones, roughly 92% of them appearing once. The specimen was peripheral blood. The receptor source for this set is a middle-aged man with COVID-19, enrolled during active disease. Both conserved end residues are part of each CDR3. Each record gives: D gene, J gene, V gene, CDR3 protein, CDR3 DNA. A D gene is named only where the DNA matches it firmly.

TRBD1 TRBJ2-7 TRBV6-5 CASRKTGGWQYF TGTGCCAGCAGGAAAACAGGGGGCTGGCAGTACTTC
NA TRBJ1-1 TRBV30 CAWNRVNTEAFF TGTGCCTGGAACAGGGTTAACACTGAAGCTTTCTTT
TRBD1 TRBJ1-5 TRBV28 CASTAGGTFNQPQHF TGTGCCAGCACGGCAGGGGGAACGTTCAATCAGCCCCAGCATTTT
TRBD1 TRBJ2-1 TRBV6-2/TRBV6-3 CASSYSNGQVKTYNEQFF TGTGCCAGCAGTTACTCGAACGGACAGGTAAAAACCTACAATGAGCAGTTCTTC
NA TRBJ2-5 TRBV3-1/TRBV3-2 CASSQETQGLETQYF TGTGCCAGCAGCCAAGAGACACAGGGATTGGAGACCCAGTACTTC
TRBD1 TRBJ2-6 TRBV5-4 CASRDRFDYSGANVLTF TGTGCCAGCAGGGACAGGTTCGACTACTCTGGGGCCAACGTCCTGACTTTC
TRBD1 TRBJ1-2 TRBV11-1 CASSPFADRPYGYTF TGTGCCAGCAGCCCGTTTGCGGACAGGCCCTATGGCTACACCTTC
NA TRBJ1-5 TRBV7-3 CASSFILVTRPNQPQHF TGTGCCAGCAGCTTTATCCTCGTGACACGGCCCAATCAGCCCCAGCATTTT
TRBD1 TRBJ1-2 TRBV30 CAYRDREFNGYTF TGTGCCTACCGGGACAGGGAGTTCAATGGCTACACCTTC
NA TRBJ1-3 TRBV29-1 CSVEDRADTIYF TGCAGCGTTGAAGACAGGGCGGACACCATATATTTT
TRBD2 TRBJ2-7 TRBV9 CASSVGGLAGVYEQYF TGTGCCAGCAGCGTAGGGGGACTAGCGGGAGTCTACGAGCAGTACTTC